The 20 T cell receptor beta chains presented below share a single source sample, sequenced in a study of cytomegalovirus exposure and HLA in healthy donors (dated 2017 in TCRdb). Libraries were prepared through the immunoSEQ multiplex PCR assay. A mixture of 60 forward primers for TCR Vbeta segments and 13 reverse primers for TCR Jbeta segments was used in the multiplex PCR. TCRdb mirrors the immuneACCESS table, restricted to in-frame sequences. Some clones are absent from its copies; in checked studies, under half trace to an unresolved V gene, and the reason for the others is unknown. The sample contains over 200,000 clones, around 70% of them found a single time. Less than 3% of the sample lies in the top ten. Sequenced: PBMCs. The receptors shown here come from a man in his forties or fifties in good health and CMV-seropositive.

As to this clone: The junction does not match germline at one end; this may be a read error. The chain has TRBV11-3 and TRBJ2-2, with D possibly TRBD2 on 6 matching bases. This CDR3 region has 13 residues. CDR1 is SGHNT, CDR2 YENEEA, per germline. The CDR3 region has the DNA TGTGCCAGCAGCTTAGGGAACACCGGGGGGCTGTTTTTT. It codes for CASSLGNTGGLFF.

Written as DNA, the CDR3 is TGTGCCAGCGGGGCCCCGCAGGGAATTAGTGGCTACACCTTC. Protein product: CASGAPQGISGYTF. The genes are TRBV6-1 and TRBJ1-2; possibly TRBD1 for D (5 bases). This CDR3 contains 14 residues. Germline lookup yields CDR1 MNHNS and CDR2 SASEGT. V was pared by 8 bases and J by 7 bases, with 20 bases between.

V gene TRBV6-5 combines with J gene TRBJ2-7; 9 bases match TRBD2. V lost 0 bases, J lost 7 bases, and 10 bases stayed unmatched. This CDR3 is 16 amino acids long. Germline V CDR1 and CDR2: MNHEY, SVGAGI. The chain's CDR3 is CASSYSPRRGGWEQYF. In nucleotides, the CDR3 is TGTGCCAGCAGTTACTCGCCTCGGCGGGGGGGCTGGGAGCAGTACTTC.

The count of this clone is one. The chain has TRBV6-6 and TRBJ2-7; D might be TRBD2 (6 bases). Germline V gene lookup returns CDR1 MNHNY and CDR2 SVGAGI (reference sequence). The V and J ends lost 6 bases and 6 bases respectively, with 15 bases between them. This CDR3 region has 13 residues. The DNA of the CDR3 is TGTGCCAGCAGCCCGGAGGGGCAGGGCGAGCAGTACTTC. Its translation is CASSPEGQGEQYF.

This clone was seen a few times. This chain connects TRBV7-2 to TRBJ2-7, with TRBD1 as a possible D gene (5 bases). The CDR3 is 13 amino acids. V lost 3 bases and J 3 bases, leaving 9 bases between the germline ends. CDR1 SGHTA and CDR2 FQGNSA come from the germline V gene. The CDR3 DNA sequence: TGTGCCAGCAGCTTGGAACAGGACTACGAGCAGTACTTC. Residues: CASSLEQDYEQYF. The full variable domain, completed using reference TRBV7-2 and TRBJ2-7, is GAGVSQSPSNKVTEKGKDVELRCDPISGHTALYWYRQSLGQGLEFLIYFQGNSAPDKSGLPSDRFSAERTGGSVSTLTIQRTQQEDSAVYLCASSLEQDYEQYFGPGTRLTVT.

This clone turned up a few times. CDR3 protein: CASSLGGAGLFQQYF. The CDR3 region has the DNA TGTGCCAGCAGCTTGGGCGGGGCCGGCCTTTTTCAGCAGTACTTC. The chain links TRBV5-6 to TRBJ2-7; the D gene is possibly TRBD2 (6 bases). The germline V gene has CDR1 SGHDT and CDR2 YYEEEE. The CDR3 contains 15 residues. Trimming took off 0 bases at V and 8 bases at J, with 18 bases between the two ends.

This clone was counted only a few times. V and J are TRBV7-6 and TRBJ2-5; 7 bases are shared with TRBD2. The J segment lost 2 bases and the V segment lost 1 base, leaving 7 bases of the junction unmatched. The CDR3 loop spans 16 amino acids. The germline CDR1 and CDR2 sequences are SGHVS and FNYEAQ. The CDR3 spells CASSLGPSGLQETQYF. CDR3 nucleotide sequence: TGTGCCAGCAGCTTAGGGCCTAGCGGTTTACAAGAGACCCAGTACTTC.

The V gene is TRBV6-5, the J gene TRBJ2-5, with 10 bases matching TRBD1. Germline CDR1 is MNHEY and CDR2 is SVGAGI. Unmatched junction bases numbered 6, after V lost 4 bases and J lost 1 base. The CDR3 loop spans 16 amino acids. The CDR3 loop reads CASSFMTGGLQETQYF. The CDR3 DNA follows: TGTGCCAGCAGTTTTATGACAGGGGGCCTCCAAGAGACCCAGTACTTC.

A few counts support this clone. The chain carries TRBV6-5 and TRBJ2-5, with 8 bases matching TRBD2. Germline CDR1 is MNHEY and CDR2 is SVGAGI. The CDR3 spans 16 residues. The ends lost 0 bases at V and 1 base at J; junction bases unmatched: 4. This CDR3 reads CASSYSGRGGQETQYF. The DNA of the CDR3 is TGTGCCAGCAGTTACTCGGGACGGGGGGGCCAAGAGACCCAGTACTTC.

This chain connects TRBV7-3 to TRBJ2-5; maybe TRBD1 (6 bases). The CDR3 totals 13 residues. Germline CDR1 is SGHTA and CDR2 is FQGTGA. Trimming shortened V by 8 bases and J by 5 bases, and 15 bases separated the two germline ends. This CDR3 is CASSETGHETQYF. In DNA, the CDR3 is TGTGCCAGCTCGGAAACGGGACACGAGACCCAGTACTTC.

This chain links TRBV4-2 with TRBJ2-7; the D gene is possibly TRBD2 (5 bases). The germline gives CDR1 LGHNA, CDR2 YNFKEQ. V lost 4 bases and J 1 base, leaving 11 bases between the germline ends. The CDR3 has 14 amino acids. The CDR3 spells CASSPARGSYEQYF. In DNA, the CDR3 is TGTGCCAGCAGCCCTGCTAGAGGGTCCTACGAGCAGTACTTC.

The J gene is TRBJ1-1, the V gene TRBV7-9; 10 bases map to TRBD1. Germline V gene sequence: CDR1 SEHNR, CDR2 FQNEAQ (reference sequence). V lost 2 bases to trimming and J lost 4 bases; unmatched junction nucleotides: 10. CDR3 length: 17 residues. CDR3 sequence: CASSLRDRGFSSTEAFF. The CDR3 bases are TGTGCCAGCAGCTTAAGGGACAGGGGATTTTCTAGCACTGAAGCTTTCTTT. The variable domain in full, with the rest retrieved from reference TRBV7-9 and TRBJ1-1, is DTGVSQNPRHKITKRGQNVTFRCDPISEHNRLYWYRQTLGQGPEFLTYFQNEAQLEKSRLLSDRFSAERPKGSFSTLEIQRTEQGDSAMYLCASSLRDRGFSSTEAFFGQGTRLTVV.

V is TRBV5-6 and J is TRBJ2-5, with D unclear. The assigned J gene may be wrong: the sequence end matches TRBJ2-7 better. The CDR3 has 12 amino acids. The germline V gene has CDR1 SGHDT and CDR2 YYEEEE. Written as DNA, the CDR3 is TGTGCCAGCAATTTGGAGACCTACGAGCAGTACTTC. Translated: CASNLETYEQYF.

A remark on this clone: This sample includes further DNA sequences coding for the same CDR3. The chain has TRBV5-1 and TRBJ1-4; D is possibly TRBD1 (6 bases). This CDR3 has 15 residues. Germline V CDR1 and CDR2: SGHRS, YFSETQ. Trimming cost V 2 bases and J 0 bases, with 8 bases left between them. The CDR3 DNA sequence: TGCGCCAGCAGCTTACAGGGTGCAACTAATGAAAAACTGTTTTTT. This gives the protein CASSLQGATNEKLFF. The whole variable domain, remainder taken from reference TRBV5-1 and TRBJ1-4, is KAGVTQTPRYLIKTRGQQVTLSCSPISGHRSVSWYQQTPGQGLQFLFEYFSETQRNKGNFPGRFSGRQFSNSRSEMNVSTLELGDSALYLCASSLQGATNEKLFFGSGTQLSVL.

V is TRBV11-3 and J is TRBJ1-6; possible D gene TRBD1, 6 bases. Germline V CDR1 and CDR2: SGHNT, YENEEA. Deletions cut 2 bases from V and 7 bases from J, with 6 bases between. The CDR3 runs 13 residues. The DNA for the CDR3 is TGTGCCAGCAGCTTACAGGGGAATTCACCCCTCCACTTT. Amino acid sequence: CASSLQGNSPLHF.

This clone was seen a single time. This chain uses TRBV5-1 with TRBJ2-7; possibly TRBD2 for D (6 bases). The V and J ends lost 7 bases and 2 bases respectively, with 13 bases between them. Germline loops: CDR1 SGHRS, CDR2 YFSETQ. The CDR3 is 13 residues long. DNA of the CDR3: TGCGCCAGCCGGCGGGACGAGACCTACGAGCAGTACTTC. It encodes CASRRDETYEQYF. The full variable domain, in which reference TRBV5-1 and TRBJ2-7 provide the parts outside the CDR3, is KAGVTQTPRYLIKTRGQQVTLSCSPISGHRSVSWYQQTPGQGLQFLFEYFSETQRNKGNFPGRFSGRQFSNSRSEMNVSTLELGDSALYLCASRRDETYEQYFGPGTRLTVT.

In this sample, this clone turned up a few times. The gene calls are TRBV7-2 and TRBJ2-7; D may be TRBD1 (6 bases). The V end lost 6 bases, the J end lost 3 bases, and 12 bases lay between the germline ends. This CDR3 region has 13 residues. The germline V gene has CDR1 SGHTA and CDR2 FQGNSA. The CDR3: CASSQGISYEQYF. CDR3 DNA: TGTGCCAGCAGTCAGGGGATTAGCTACGAGCAGTACTTC.

This chain connects TRBV6-5 to TRBJ1-1; D possibly corresponds to TRBD1 (5 bases). This CDR3 spans 15 amino acids. Looked up from germline, CDR1 is MNHEY and CDR2 is SVGAGI. Trimming stripped 6 bases from V and 5 bases from J, with 19 bases between. CDR3 sequence reads: CASSSEAGFFTEAFF. CDR3 in DNA: TGTGCCAGCAGCTCCGAGGCAGGGTTTTTTACTGAAGCTTTCTTT.

This chain connects TRBV5-6 to TRBJ2-3; 8 positions agree with TRBD2. Per the germline V gene, CDR1 is SGHDT and CDR2 is YYEEEE. This CDR3 has 13 residues. The J segment lost 5 bases and the V segment lost 5 bases, leaving 4 bases of the junction unmatched. The CDR3 loop is CASSEAGEDTQYF. The CDR3 nucleotides are TGTGCCAGCAGTGAAGCGGGGGAAGATACGCAGTATTTT. Looking up the rest from reference TRBV5-6 and TRBJ2-3 gives the full variable domain: DAGVTQSPTHLIKTRGQQVTLRCSPKSGHDTVSWYQQALGQGPQFIFQYYEEEERQRGNFPDRFSGHQFPNYSSELNVNALLLGDSALYLCASSEAGEDTQYFGPGTRLTVL.

The chain recombines TRBV7-2 with TRBJ2-1; 10 bases are shared with TRBD1. Looked up from germline, CDR1 is SGHTA and CDR2 is FQGNSA. After removal of 3 bases from V and 7 bases from J, the junction contained 3 bases not matched to a gene. The CDR3 loop spans 14 amino acids. CDR3 amino acids: CASSFDRGLNEQFF. In nucleotides, the CDR3 is TGTGCCAGCAGCTTTGACAGGGGGCTGAATGAGCAGTTCTTC.